What follows is one T cell receptor (beta chain) and its context. Source study methods: For nucleated cells, counts were estimated from reference gene primer amplification. TCRdb's table, derived via immunoSEQ multiplex PCR, lists solely in-frame clones and lacks some. The D gene and trimming were derived from the DNA, and the V and J assignments and clone size from that table. The sample includes roughly 70,000 clones, roughly 87% of them seen just once. The data belong to a study of blood T cell repertoires in COVID-19. Study in general: The samples span acute and convalescent COVID-19 from the United States, Italy and Spain. The analysed material was cDNA or gDNA that came from T cells, B-cell-depleted T cells, or PBMCs.

J gave up 7 bases and V 0 bases, and 6 bases lay outside the gene matches. The CDR3 extends over 15 amino acids. The germline gives CDR1 MNHEY, CDR2 SVGAGI. The genes are TRBV6-5 and TRBJ1-5; TRBD1 aligns across 7 bases. The TCR originated in a woman between 50 and 59 years old with active COVID-19. Sample: peripheral blood. CDR3 sequence (DNA): TGTGCCAGCAGTTACTCGAATCAGGGGGACCAGCCCCAGCATTTT. As protein: CASSYSNQGDQPQHF.